This is a list of T cell receptor beta chains from one sample in a study of blood T cell repertoires in COVID-19. Repertoires were generated with immunoSEQ multiplex PCR, while TCRdb's copy carries only in-frame clones and drops some. Of around 190,000 clones in the sample, about 88% are singletons; the top ten hold 15% to 20%. The sequenced material came from peripheral blood. Receptor source: a man in his forties or fifties with COVID-19, enrolled during active disease. CDR3s include the opening cysteine and the closing phenylalanine or tryptophan. D genes are given only for firm matches. Expanded clones get a size class; other rows say once, few or many, or leave the size out.

clone size	D gene	V gene	J gene	CDR3 DNA	CDR3 protein
-	-	TRBV15	TRBJ1-5	TGTGCCACCAGCAGAGATTCACCGGATCAGCCCCAGCATTTT	CATSRDSPDQPQHF
-	-	TRBV10-1	TRBJ2-1	TGCGCCAGCAGTGGGAGTCAGTCGGATATCCTGTTGCATGAGCAGTTCTTC	CASSGSQSDILLHEQFF
-	TRBD1	TRBV30	TRBJ2-1	TGTGCCTGGACCGGGACAGGGACGCATGAGCAGTTCTTC	CAWTGTGTHEQFF
once	-	TRBV20-1	TRBJ1-3	TGCAGTGCCAGTAAGCAGGCCTCTGGAAACACCATATATTTT	CSASKQASGNTIYF
once	TRBD2	TRBV5-6	TRBJ2-7	TGTGCCAGCAGCTTGAGGCTAGCGGCGAGCTCCTACGAGCAGTACTTC	CASSLRLAASSYEQYF
few	-	TRBV14	TRBJ2-1	TGTGCCAGCAGCCCCATCTCCGGGGACTCCTACAATGAGCAGTTCTTC	CASSPISGDSYNEQFF
-	-	TRBV6-5	TRBJ1-2	TGTGCCAGCACCACCGACGGGACTAACTATGGCTACACCTTC	CASTTDGTNYGYTF
few	TRBD1	TRBV7-8	TRBJ2-2	TGTGCCAGCAGCGCGCGACAGGGCGTTGACACCGGGGAGCTGTTTTTT	CASSARQGVDTGELFF
-	-	TRBV5-1	TRBJ1-2	TGCGCCAGCAGCTTGTTGCCAACAGGAGCCGATAACTATGGCTACACCTTC	CASSLLPTGADNYGYTF
few	TRBD1	TRBV19	TRBJ1-6	TGTGCCAGTAACTCAAGCCCGACAGGGAGCCTCCACTTT	CASNSSPTGSLHF
-	TRBD2	TRBV6-1	TRBJ2-5	TGTGCCAGCAGTGAAGGCCCTAGCGGGAGAGAGACCCAGTACTTC	CASSEGPSGRETQYF
-	-	TRBV7-3	TRBJ2-3	TGTGCCAGCAGCTTAGGGGGCCTCACAGATACGCAGTATTTT	CASSLGGLTDTQYF
-	-	TRBV21-1	TRBJ2-1	TGTGCCAGCAGCTCGGCTAGCGGGGAATCCTACAATGAGCAGTTCTTC	CASSSASGESYNEQFF
-	-	TRBV7-8	TRBJ1-3	TGTGCCAGCAGCTTAGCGCAGGGGAGCTCTGGAAACACCATATATTTT	CASSLAQGSSGNTIYF